This is a list of T cell receptor beta chains from one sample in a study of blood T cell repertoires in COVID-19. The table came from immunoSEQ multiplex PCR; TCRdb's copy has only in-frame clones and leaves some out. The sample has about 410,000 clones, around 91% seen once. Sequencing input: peripheral blood. These receptors were collected from a woman in her thirties or forties with COVID-19, enrolled during active disease. Both conserved end residues are part of each CDR3. Each record gives: J gene, V gene, D gene, clone size, CDR3 protein, CDR3 DNA. A D gene is named only where the DNA matches it firmly. The size entry is marked missing in some rows and otherwise reads once, few, many or a size class.

>TRBJ2-7|TRBV10-3|TRBD1|-
CAISIAFSGTDSYEQYF
TGTGCCATCAGTATAGCCTTTAGTGGGACAGATTCCTACGAGCAGTACTTC
>TRBJ1-3|TRBV29-1|TRBD1|-
CSVTGENGNTIYF
TGCAGCGTAACAGGGGAAAATGGAAACACCATATATTTT
>TRBJ2-5|TRBV6-2/TRBV6-3|-|-
CASSWFPAGDQETQYF
TGTGCCAGCAGTTGGTTCCCGGCAGGGGACCAAGAGACCCAGTACTTC
>TRBJ2-7|TRBV7-9|-|-
CASSLRGSIYEQYF
TGTGCCAGCAGCTTAAGGGGGTCCATCTACGAGCAGTACTTC
>TRBJ1-1|TRBV5-1|-|once
CASSLQGGNTEAFF
TGCGCCAGCAGCTTGCAGGGTGGGAACACTGAAGCTTTCTTT
>TRBJ2-7|TRBV5-1|-|-
CASSLITGASYEQYF
TGCGCCAGCAGCTTGATCACAGGTGCCTCCTACGAGCAGTACTTC
>TRBJ1-5|TRBV2|TRBD1|-
CASSRDRGGPQHF
TGTGCCAGCAGCCGGGACAGGGGGGGTCCCCAGCATTTT
>TRBJ2-7|TRBV28|-|-
CASSFGEQYF
TGTGCCAGCAGTTTCGGCGAGCAGTACTTC
>TRBJ1-2|TRBV13|-|few
CASSTAPDIYGYTF
TGTGCCAGCAGCACAGCCCCAGACATCTATGGCTACACCTTC
>TRBJ2-7|TRBV27|TRBD1|-
CASSLSWDRGLSYEQYF
TGTGCCAGCAGTTTATCATGGGACAGGGGTTTATCCTACGAGCAGTACTTC
>TRBJ2-5|TRBV10-3|-|-
CASSGGEETQYF
TGTGCCTCTTCCGGCGGGGAAGAGACCCAGTACTTC
>TRBJ1-5|TRBV28|-|-
CASSLGAGDQPQHF
TGTGCCAGCAGCTTAGGAGCAGGGGATCAGCCCCAGCATTTT
>TRBJ2-2|TRBV5-1|-|-
CASNLGDNIGELFF
TGCGCCAGCAATTTGGGAGACAACATCGGGGAGCTGTTTTTT
>TRBJ2-1|TRBV29-1|-|-
CSVDLLGDEQFF
TGCAGCGTTGATCTCCTAGGGGATGAGCAGTTCTTC
>TRBJ1-2|TRBV4-3|-|-
CASSQAGELYGYTF
TGCGCCAGCAGCCAAGCGGGGGAGCTCTATGGCTACACCTTC
>TRBJ1-1|TRBV28|-|many
CASSLGPQLMDSEAFF
TGTGCCAGCAGTTTAGGGCCTCAACTGATGGATTCTGAAGCTTTCTTT
>TRBJ2-1|TRBV5-1|TRBD2|-
CASSLVSSGGNEQFF
TGCGCCAGCAGCTTGGTTTCTAGCGGGGGAAATGAGCAGTTCTTC
>TRBJ1-3|TRBV9|TRBD1|once
CASSRRTGGNTIYF
TGTGCCAGCAGCAGACGGACAGGGGGAAACACCATATATTTT
>TRBJ1-4|TRBV30|-|-
CAWSAETQYNEKLFF
TGTGCCTGGAGTGCCGAGACACAATATAATGAAAAACTGTTTTTT
>TRBJ2-7|TRBV2|-|once
CASSEWHYYEQYF
TGTGCCAGCAGTGAATGGCACTACTACGAGCAGTACTTC
>TRBJ1-6|TRBV28|-|-
CASSLPMISGSPLHF
TGTGCCAGCAGTCTTCCAATGATCAGTGGTTCACCCCTCCACTTT
>TRBJ1-5|TRBV19|TRBD1|-
CASSITGGTPFNQPQHF
TGTGCCAGTAGTATCACAGGGGGCACTCCCTTCAATCAGCCCCAGCATTTT
>TRBJ1-3|TRBV28|-|-
CASSLRGGNTIYF
TGTGCCAGCAGTTTAAGGGGTGGAAACACCATATATTTT
>TRBJ1-1|TRBV3-1/TRBV3-2|-|-
CASSQVGNKRVSTEAFF
TGTGCCAGCAGCCAAGTCGGGAATAAGAGGGTGAGCACTGAAGCTTTCTTT
>TRBJ2-7|TRBV7-2|TRBD1|-
CASSYPDRDRSYEQYF
TGTGCCAGCAGCTACCCCGATAGGGACAGATCCTACGAGCAGTACTTC
>TRBJ2-1|TRBV12-5|TRBD1|-
CASGLTGGSYNEQFF
TGTGCTAGTGGTTTAACAGGGGGCTCCTACAATGAGCAGTTCTTC
>TRBJ1-4|TRBV7-2|-|once
CASSAQGGGEKLFF
TGTGCCAGCAGCGCCCAGGGCGGCGGTGAAAAACTGTTTTTT
>TRBJ1-2|TRBV7-9|TRBD1|-
CASSSVTGERVYGYTF
TGTGCCAGCAGCTCTGTCACAGGGGAAAGAGTCTATGGCTACACCTTC
>TRBJ1-1|TRBV5-1|-|-
CASSRGGWNTEAFF
TGCGCCAGCAGCCGGGGGGGCTGGAACACTGAAGCTTTCTTT
>TRBJ1-1|TRBV6-6|-|-
CASSYSPGVSDTEAFF
TGTGCCAGCAGTTACTCCCCAGGGGTCAGCGACACTGAAGCTTTCTTT
>TRBJ2-2|TRBV4-3|TRBD1|-
CASSQGNRDRNTGELFF
TGCGCCAGCAGCCAAGGGAACCGGGACAGAAACACCGGGGAGCTGTTTTTT
>TRBJ1-5|TRBV6-2/TRBV6-3|-|-
CASSWKVTTTNQPQHF
TGTGCCAGCAGTTGGAAGGTGACGACTACAAATCAGCCCCAGCATTTT
>TRBJ1-4|TRBV5-1|-|-
CASSLSSGFGEKLFF
TGCGCCAGCAGCTTGAGTTCGGGGTTTGGTGAAAAACTGTTTTTT
>TRBJ2-3|TRBV12-3/TRBV12-4|-|-
CASRADTQYF
TGTGCCAGCAGAGCGGATACGCAGTATTTT
>TRBJ2-7|TRBV5-6|TRBD2|-
CASSAQDGGGSEQYF
TGTGCCAGCAGCGCACAGGACGGGGGAGGGAGCGAGCAGTACTTC
>TRBJ1-1|TRBV25-1|TRBD1|-
CASSAGGAGEAFF
TGTGCCAGCAGTGCAGGGGGCGCCGGTGAAGCTTTCTTT
>TRBJ2-5|TRBV20-1|-|-
CSASFGETQYF
TGCAGTGCTAGTTTTGGCGAGACCCAGTACTTC
>TRBJ1-4|TRBV9|-|-
CASSVTPAGRSEKLFF
TGTGCCAGCAGCGTTACCCCGGCGGGACGTAGTGAAAAACTGTTTTTT
>TRBJ1-6|TRBV10-3|-|-
CAIKGTGQNSPLHF
TGTGCCATCAAGGGCACAGGTCAAAATTCACCCCTCCACTTT
>TRBJ1-2|TRBV7-2|TRBD1|-
CASSSHGQGIYGYTF
TGTGCCAGCAGCTCACATGGACAGGGTATTTATGGCTACACCTTC
>TRBJ1-1|TRBV30|-|-
CAWSVGKHNTEAFF
TGTGCCTGGAGTGTCGGGAAACATAACACTGAAGCTTTCTTT
>TRBJ2-7|TRBV27|-|once
CASSLGRAGAYSYEQYF
TGTGCCAGCAGTTTGGGAAGGGCGGGGGCCTACTCCTACGAGCAGTACTTC
>TRBJ2-5|TRBV28|-|-
CASSLRETQYF
TGTGCCAGCAGTTTGCGGGAGACCCAGTACTTC
>TRBJ1-1|TRBV9|-|-
CASSVPSTEAFF
TGTGCCAGCAGCGTACCGTCCACTGAAGCTTTCTTT
>TRBJ2-2|TRBV28|TRBD1|once
CASSPSTGGGELFF
TGTGCCAGCAGTCCTTCGACAGGGGGCGGGGAGCTGTTTTTT
>TRBJ2-7|TRBV4-1|TRBD2|-
CASSQVALAGGRSYEQYF
TGCGCCAGCAGCCAAGTGGCACTAGCGGGAGGCCGGAGCTACGAGCAGTACTTC
>TRBJ1-6|TRBV10-2|TRBD1|-
CASRQGLNSPLHF
TGCGCCAGCAGACAGGGGTTGAATTCACCCCTCCACTTT
>TRBJ2-1|TRBV7-9|TRBD2|-
CASSLVRSSGLYNEQFF
TGTGCCAGCAGCTTAGTTCGGTCTAGCGGACTGTACAATGAGCAGTTCTTC
>TRBJ1-5|TRBV27|-|-
CASGGGNQPQHF
TGTGCCAGTGGGGGCGGAAATCAGCCCCAGCATTTT
>TRBJ1-1|TRBV11-3|TRBD1|-
CASSLTGETEAFF
TGTGCCAGCAGCTTGACAGGGGAAACTGAAGCTTTCTTT
>TRBJ1-1|TRBV27|TRBD1|-
CASSLSGQGDTEAFF
TGTGCCAGCAGTTTATCCGGACAGGGAGACACTGAAGCTTTCTTT
>TRBJ1-6|TRBV7-9|-|-
CASSSGGNNSPLHF
TGTGCCAGCAGCTCCGGGGGTAATAATTCACCCCTCCACTTT
>TRBJ2-3|TRBV3-1/TRBV3-2|TRBD2|once
CASSQFTSGGTDTQYF
TGTGCCAGCAGCCAATTCACTAGCGGGGGGACAGATACGCAGTATTTT
>TRBJ1-2|TRBV18|TRBD1|-
CASSPRQGGNGYTF
TGTGCCAGCTCACCGCGACAGGGAGGAAATGGCTACACCTTC
>TRBJ2-5|TRBV14|TRBD2|-
CASSQDEGRVTQYF
TGTGCCAGCAGCCAAGATGAGGGGAGGGTGACCCAGTACTTC
>TRBJ2-6|TRBV29-1|-|-
CSVPDQVIGSGANVLTF
TGCAGCGTCCCCGATCAGGTCATAGGATCTGGGGCCAACGTCCTGACTTTC
>TRBJ1-1|TRBV6-5|-|-
CASSPGVLNTEAFF
TGTGCCAGCAGTCCGGGGGTCCTGAACACTGAAGCTTTCTTT
>TRBJ1-2|TRBV28|-|-
CASSLAGSGYTF
TGTGCCAGCAGTTTAGCGGGGAGCGGCTACACCTTC
>TRBJ1-5|TRBV12-5|-|-
CASVRTDNQPQHF
TGTGCTAGTGTTCGGACAGATAATCAGCCCCAGCATTTT